The present entry profiles one T cell receptor beta chain with its context. Its antigen remains unidentified. This record comes from a study of identical twins. Study findings and constraints: The study found that models underestimated out-of-frame TCR alpha sharing in monozygotic twins.

Via MiXCR, TCRdb re-called the 5' RACE reads, giving one row per CDR3 protein. In the table there are around 530,000 distinct CDR3 sequences, nearly 15% of which are singletons. This sample also belongs to another study, concerning yellow fever vaccine responses in identical twins. That work states: Twins' vaccine T cell responses were reported to seem partly convergent and partly personalized.

Sequencing used CD4+ T cells sorted from blood. The receptor was isolated from a young woman in good health.

The CDR3 protein is CASSLIGQGGNEQFF. The CDR3 DNA is TGTGCCAGCAGCTTAATTGGTCAGGGAGGGAATGAGCAGTTCTTC. The chain couples TRBV7-6 to TRBJ2-1, with 7 bases fitting TRBD2. V was pared by 2 bases and J by 7 bases, with 8 bases of the junction left unmatched. The CDR3 runs to 15 residues. CDR1 is SGHVS and CDR2 is FNYEAQ in the germline V gene. The variable domain in full, completed from reference TRBV7-6 and TRBJ2-1, reads GAGVSQSPRYKVTKRGQDVALRCDPISGHVSLYWYRQALGQGPEFLTYFNYEAQQDKSGLPNDRFSAERPEGSISTLTIQRTEQRDSAMYRCASSLIGQGGNEQFFGPGTRLTVL.